This record covers a single TCR beta chain. The antigen is undetermined. Every subset had its genomic DNA shared out evenly among several immunoSEQ plates. 200 to 250 ng DNA, tens of thousands of T cell genomes, went into each sorted-subset replicate PCR. Some clones are missing from TCRdb's copy, which holds only in-frame ones; the method was immunoSEQ multiplex PCR. The sample records under 1,100,000 clones, about 76% being singletons. This specimen belongs to a study of shared clonotypes between healthy human individuals. Whole-study findings and limits: A generally larger estimated richness was seen in naive subsets than in memory subsets.

Germline V gene sequence: CDR1 MDHEN, CDR2 SYDVKM. This CDR3 has 15 residues. V dropped 1 base and J dropped 8; count of bases not matched to a gene: 2. Material: memory CD4+ T cells sorted from blood. The subset: CD45RA-negative fraction. The source is a man younger than 35 in good health. This rearrangement joins TRBV28 to TRBJ1-4; the match to TRBD1 covers 12 bases. The CDR3 is CASSLSGTGGEKLFF. In DNA form, the CDR3 reads TGTGCCAGCAGTTTATCCGGGACAGGGGGCGAAAAACTGTTTTTT.